This passage covers 10 T cell receptor beta chains from one sample sequenced in a study of blood T cell repertoires in COVID-19. Sequencing used immunoSEQ multiplex PCR; TCRdb keeps in-frame clones, though not all of them. The table lists 250,000 or so clones, 85% to 90% of them singletons. Sample: PBMCs or T cells enriched from blood (not recorded which). Receptors originate from a man aged 35-49 years who had recovered from COVID-19.

The chain carries TRBV5-6 and TRBJ2-3; 12 bases map to TRBD2. The germline V gene encodes CDR1 SGHDT and CDR2 YYEEEE. The V segment lost 4 bases and the J segment 7 bases; nucleotides outside the gene matches: 7. The CDR3 runs 15 residues. The DNA for the CDR3 is TGTGCCAGCAGCACCCGACTAGCGGGAGTAAATACGCAGTATTTT. This sequence encodes CASSTRLAGVNTQYF.

This chain links TRBV2 with TRBJ2-2; 7 bases are shared with TRBD1. This CDR3 contains 14 residues. Losses at the gene ends were 7 bases for V and 1 base for J; bases not matched to a gene: 3. Germline assignment: CDR1 SNHLY and CDR2 FYNNEI. The CDR3 DNA follows: TGTGCCAGCAATCGGGACAGGAACACCGGGGAGCTGTTTTTT. It is translated as CASNRDRNTGELFF.

This clone is a singleton in its sample. The CDR3 nucleotides read TGTGCCAGCAGCCCACGGGGACAGGGGGCATATCCCGGGGAGCTGTTTTTT. Translation: CASSPRGQGAYPGELFF. This chain links TRBV14 with TRBJ2-2, with 12 bases lining up with TRBD1. Germline V gives CDR1 SGHDN, CDR2 FVKESK. Trimming at V came to 4 bases and at J to 6 bases, leaving 9 bases not matched to a gene. This CDR3 is built from 17 residues.

The V and J genes are TRBV10-3 and TRBJ2-1; 10 nucleotides line up with TRBD1. The CDR3 has 16 residues. V lost 3 bases to trimming and J lost 8 bases; unmatched junction nucleotides: 10. Germline values: CDR1 ENHRY, CDR2 SYGVKD. The CDR3 DNA reads TGTGCCATCAGTGAATCCGGGACAGGGGCATCAGATGAGCAGTTCTTC. Protein: CAISESGTGASDEQFF.

The chain uses TRBV5-6 and TRBJ2-7; a weak D match, TRBD1 (6 bases). V lost 7 bases and J 0 bases, leaving 14 bases between the germline ends. CDR1 is SGHDT and CDR2 is YYEEEE in the germline V gene. The CDR3 contains 14 residues. The CDR3 here is CASSVGASSYEQYF. In DNA form, the CDR3 reads TGTGCCAGCTCCGTGGGGGCCAGCTCCTACGAGCAGTACTTC.

With regard to this clone: Other DNA sequences in the sample encode the same CDR3. The chain employs TRBV28 and TRBJ2-7, with D perhaps matching TRBD2 (5 bases). CDR1 and CDR2 (germline): MDHEN, SYDVKM. The CDR3 sequence is 14 residues long. Trimming left V 5 bases short and J 2 bases short, with 13 bases between. The CDR3 DNA reads as TGTGCCAGCAGTCGGGAACTCGCCCCCTACGAGCAGTACTTC. Translating gives CASSRELAPYEQYF.

Of note for this clone: Other DNA variants within this sample encode the same CDR3. Here the CDR3 reads CASSQSGYTEAFF. In nucleotides, the CDR3 is TGTGCCAGCAGCCAATCAGGGTACACTGAAGCTTTCTTT. V and J are TRBV3-1 (or the pseudogene TRBV3-2) and TRBJ1-1; D is perhaps TRBD1 (5 bases). V gave up 2 bases and J gave up 3 bases, with 7 bases separating them. The CDR3 spans 13 residues. From germline, CDR1 is LGHDT and CDR2 YNNKEL (reference sequence).

The CDR3 region has the DNA TGTGCCTGGAGTCAGGACTATGGCTACACCTTC. Translated: CAWSQDYGYTF. The chain uses TRBV30 and TRBJ1-2; D call uncertain. The V gene lost 2 bases and the J gene lost 3 bases, with 4 bases spanning the gap. The CDR3 sequence is 11 residues long. Germline V lookup: CDR1 GTSNPN, CDR2 SVGIG (reference sequence).

The chain combines TRBV4-2 with TRBJ1-5, with 7 bases lining up with TRBD1. This CDR3 is built from 16 residues. Germline V gene data show CDR1 as LGHNA and CDR2 as YNFKEQ. V was clipped by 1 base and J by 0 bases; unmatched bases: 3. The CDR3 spells CASSQGQGNSNQPQHF. The CDR3 nucleotides read TGTGCCAGCAGCCAAGGACAGGGCAATAGCAATCAGCCCCAGCATTTT.

V is TRBV7-9 and J is TRBJ2-7; TRBD2 matches 10 bases. Looked up from germline, CDR1 is SEHNR and CDR2 is FQNEAQ (reference sequence). CDR3 size: 15 residues. V was pared by 5 bases and J by 4 bases, with 8 bases of the junction left unmatched. CDR3 region: CASSVQTSGSYEQYF. CDR3 bases: TGTGCCAGCAGCGTTCAGACTAGCGGGTCGTACGAGCAGTACTTC.